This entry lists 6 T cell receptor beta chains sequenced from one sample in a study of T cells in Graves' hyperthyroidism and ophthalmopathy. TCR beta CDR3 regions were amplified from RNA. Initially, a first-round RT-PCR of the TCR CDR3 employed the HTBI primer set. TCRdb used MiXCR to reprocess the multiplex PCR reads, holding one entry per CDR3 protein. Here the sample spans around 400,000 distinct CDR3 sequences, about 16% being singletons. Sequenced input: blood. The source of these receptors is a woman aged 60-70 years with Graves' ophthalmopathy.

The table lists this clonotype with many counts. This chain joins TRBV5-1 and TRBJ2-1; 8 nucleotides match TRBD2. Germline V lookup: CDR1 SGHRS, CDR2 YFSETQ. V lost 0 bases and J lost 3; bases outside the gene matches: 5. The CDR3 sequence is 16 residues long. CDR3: CASSLGGLAGYNEQFF. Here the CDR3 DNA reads TGCGCCAGCAGCTTGGGAGGGCTAGCGGGCTACAATGAGCAGTTCTTC.

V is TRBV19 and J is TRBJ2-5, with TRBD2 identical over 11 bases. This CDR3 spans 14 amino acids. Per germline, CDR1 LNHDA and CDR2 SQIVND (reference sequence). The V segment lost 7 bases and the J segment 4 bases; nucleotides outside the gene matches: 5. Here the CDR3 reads CASNLAGGRETQYF. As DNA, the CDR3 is TGTGCCAGTAACCTAGCGGGAGGCAGAGAGACCCAGTACTTC.

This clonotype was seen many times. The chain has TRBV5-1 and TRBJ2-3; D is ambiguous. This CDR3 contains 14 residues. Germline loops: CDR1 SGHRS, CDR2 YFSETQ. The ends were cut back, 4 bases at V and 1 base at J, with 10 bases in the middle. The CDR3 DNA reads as TGCGCCAGCAGCCCCTCCGATGGCACAGATACGCAGTATTTT. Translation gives CASSPSDGTDTQYF.

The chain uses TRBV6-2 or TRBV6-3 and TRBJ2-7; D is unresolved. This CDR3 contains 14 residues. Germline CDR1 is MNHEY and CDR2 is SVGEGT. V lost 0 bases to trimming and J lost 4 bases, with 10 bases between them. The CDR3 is CASSYSTLGYEQYF. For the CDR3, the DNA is TGTGCCAGCAGTTACTCGACGCTGGGTTACGAGCAGTACTTC.

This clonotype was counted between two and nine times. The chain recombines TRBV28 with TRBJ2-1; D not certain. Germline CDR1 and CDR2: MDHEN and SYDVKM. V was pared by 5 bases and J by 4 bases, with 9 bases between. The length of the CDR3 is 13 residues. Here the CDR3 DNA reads TGTGCCAGCAGTCCCCAAAAGTACAATGAGCAGTTCTTC. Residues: CASSPQKYNEQFF.

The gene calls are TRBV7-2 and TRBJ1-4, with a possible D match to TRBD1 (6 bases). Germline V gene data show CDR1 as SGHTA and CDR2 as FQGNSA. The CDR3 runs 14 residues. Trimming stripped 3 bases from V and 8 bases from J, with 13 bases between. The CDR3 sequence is CASSLEGDWEKLFF. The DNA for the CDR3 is TGTGCCAGCAGCTTGGAGGGGGACTGGGAAAAACTGTTTTTT.